This T cell receptor (beta chain) was identified during a study of cytomegalovirus exposure and HLA in healthy donors. As for the study in general: In an early release, HLA-typed donors contributed some 88 million unique TCR sequences. Study outcomes and limitations: Analysis performed later found 15,000 or so TCR beta sequences associated with HLA alleles at 0.05 false discovery rate.

PCR involved 60 Vbeta and 13 Jbeta primers. Data came from immunoSEQ multiplex PCR; TCRdb stores just in-frame clones and leaves some out. Of 150,000 to 200,000 clones in the sample, around 80% are singletons; the top ten hold about 8%. J lost 2 bases, V lost 3 bases, and 12 bases had no gene match. The CDR3 has 17 residues. Germline V gene sequence: CDR1 MDHEN, CDR2 SYDVKM. Worth noting for this clone: Its antigen is unknown.

The TCR was taken from a woman aged 40 to 50 in good health and CMV-seropositive. The sample taken for sequencing was PBMCs. This rearrangement joins TRBV28 to TRBJ1-2; the match to TRBD1 covers 7 bases. The CDR3 reads CASSLKPLPTGNYGYTF. CDR3 coding DNA: TGTGCCAGCAGTTTGAAACCTCTCCCGACAGGGAACTATGGCTACACCTTC.